This record looks at one T cell receptor beta chain sequence and its context. CDR3 size: 11 residues. The germline CDR1 and CDR2 sequences are MNHNS and SASEGT. This sample was included in a study of monozygotic twins with inflammatory bowel disease. TCRdb re-called the 5' RACE reads; one entry per CDR3 protein, DNA not given. The sample holds about 300,000 distinct CDR3 sequences. The chain is built from TRBV6-1 and TRBJ1-4; TCRdb selects TRBD1, and the lack of DNA leaves this call unchecked. This clonotype was obtained from a human donor with ulcerative colitis or Crohn's disease, or a healthy co-twin of an affected twin (not recorded which). Sequencing was done on a sample of blood. The CDR3 loop is CASWDGIGLFF.